The 21 T cell receptor beta chains reported below all come from one sample, sequenced in a study of cytomegalovirus exposure and HLA in healthy donors. TCRdb's table, derived via immunoSEQ multiplex PCR, lists solely in-frame clones and lacks some. This table holds around 170,000 clones, roughly 85% found once. Specimen: PBMCs. The source of these receptors is a man younger than 30 in good health and CMV-seropositive.

This clone was counted a few times. The rearrangement uses TRBV5-1 and TRBJ2-7; 8 bases map to TRBD1. The V segment lost 5 bases and the J segment 0 bases; nucleotides outside the gene matches: 7. Germline CDR1 SGHRS, CDR2 YFSETQ. The CDR3 runs 15 residues. The CDR3: CASRSGTGSSYEQYF. The CDR3 region has the DNA TGCGCCAGCAGGTCCGGGACAGGTTCCTCCTACGAGCAGTACTTC.

CDR3 sequence: CASSFEQYNEQFF. The CDR3 DNA is TGTGCCAGCAGCTTCGAACAGTACAATGAGCAGTTCTTC. The chain has TRBV5-6 and TRBJ2-1; D not resolved. Germline lookup yields CDR1 SGHDT and CDR2 YYEEEE. Trimming shortened V by 2 bases and J by 4 bases, and 7 bases separated the two germline ends. This CDR3 has 13 amino acids.

This chain connects TRBV13 to TRBJ2-5, with D perhaps matching TRBD1 (5 bases). The V end was cut by 5 bases, the J end by 5 bases, with 15 bases between. The CDR3 contains 14 residues. The germline V gene encodes CDR1 PRHDT and CDR2 FYEKMQ (reference sequence). CDR3 protein: CASSHRAGWETQYF. CDR3 DNA: TGTGCCAGCAGCCACCGCGCAGGGTGGGAGACCCAGTACTTC.

The CDR3 spells CASSPGTGGYGYTF. Written as DNA, the CDR3 is TGTGCCAGCTCACCTGGGACAGGGGGTTATGGCTACACCTTC. The rearrangement links TRBV18 to TRBJ1-2; TRBD1 matches at 11 bases. CDR1 and CDR2 (germline): KGHSH, LQKENI. After removal of 3 bases from V and 5 bases from J, the junction contained 2 bases not matched to a gene. This CDR3 has 14 amino acids.

This chain joins TRBV27 and TRBJ2-2; TRBD1 matches at 12 bases. Per the germline V gene, CDR1 is MNHEY and CDR2 is SMNVEV (reference sequence). The CDR3 spans 16 residues. Losses at the gene ends were 5 bases for V and 6 bases for J; bases not matched to a gene: 7. The CDR3 DNA follows: TGTGCCAGCAGTCCCCGGGACAGGGGGCGCCCCGGGGAGCTGTTTTTT. The encoded protein is CASSPRDRGRPGELFF.

The V call is TRBV18, the J call TRBJ1-1, with D perhaps TRBD1 (6 bases). This CDR3 is 13 amino acids long. V was cut by 3 bases and J by 6 bases, with 11 bases left in between. CDR1 KGHSH and CDR2 LQKENI come from the germline V gene. The CDR3 loop is CASSPQGSAEAFF. In nucleotides, the CDR3 is TGTGCCAGCTCACCTCAGGGGTCCGCTGAAGCTTTCTTT. The full variable domain, completed using reference TRBV18 and TRBJ1-1, is NAGVMQNPRHLVRRRGQEARLRCSPMKGHSHVYWYRQLPEEGLKFMVYLQKENIIDESGMPKERFSAEFPKEGPSILRIQQVVRGDSAAYFCASSPQGSAEAFFGQGTRLTVV.

The V and J genes are TRBV2 and TRBJ2-1; D may be TRBD1 (6 bases). The germline V and J ends were trimmed by 6 bases and 9 bases, with 12 bases remaining between them. Germline V gene data show CDR1 as SNHLY and CDR2 as FYNNEI. CDR3 length: 12 residues. CDR3 coding DNA: TGTGCCAGCAGGGGGGCGGGTATTGAGCAGTTCTTC. It encodes CASRGAGIEQFF.

The V call is TRBV19, the J call TRBJ2-7, with a weak D call TRBD2 (6 bases). Germline V gene lookup returns CDR1 LNHDA and CDR2 SQIVND (reference sequence). The CDR3 runs 13 residues. The V gene lost 5 bases and the J gene lost 6 bases, with 14 bases spanning the gap. CDR3 sequence reads: CASSVTRFGEQYF. The CDR3 coding sequence is TGTGCCAGTAGTGTGACTAGATTTGGCGAGCAGTACTTC.

CDR3 loop: CASSFRQGRTPEAFF. CDR3 sequence (DNA): TGTGCCAGCAGCTTCAGACAGGGGAGGACGCCTGAAGCTTTCTTT. The chain recombines TRBV27 with TRBJ1-1; TRBD1 agrees at 8 bases. The CDR3 covers 15 residues. Germline V lookup: CDR1 MNHEY, CDR2 SMNVEV (reference sequence). With 6 bases clipped from V and 6 bases from J, the junction kept 12 bases outside the gene matches.

This clone was observed once. The gene calls are TRBV7-3 and TRBJ2-1, with TRBD2 matching over 9 bases. V trimming: 4 bases; J trimming: 9 bases; junction bases outside the gene matches: 13. The CDR3 covers 16 residues. CDR1 and CDR2 from the germline V gene are SGHTA and FQGTGA. In DNA, the CDR3 is TGTGCCAGCAGCTCCCAGGGAGGCGGGGGGGGAGGTGAGCAGTTCTTC. Protein sequence: CASSSQGGGGGGEQFF.

The chain recombines TRBV7-9 with TRBJ1-2; a weak D match, TRBD1 (5 bases). Germline-derived CDR1 and CDR2 are SEHNR and FQNEAQ (reference sequence). V was pared by 1 base and J by 8 bases, with 11 bases between. This CDR3 has 13 residues. Here the CDR3 reads CASSLGGFQGYTF. CDR3 nucleotides: TGTGCCAGCAGCTTAGGGGGCTTCCAGGGCTACACCTTC.

The gene calls are TRBV28 and TRBJ1-1; 8 bases agree with TRBD1. Per the germline V gene, CDR1 is MDHEN and CDR2 is SYDVKM. The length of the CDR3 is 14 residues. Trimming cost V 2 bases and J 6 bases; bases outside gene matches: 5. The CDR3 spells CASSLDRGGSEAFF. In DNA, the CDR3 is TGTGCCAGCAGTTTAGACAGGGGCGGCTCTGAAGCTTTCTTT.

The rearrangement uses TRBV7-9 and TRBJ2-5, with TRBD2 as a possible D gene (6 bases). The germline V gene encodes CDR1 SEHNR and CDR2 FQNEAQ (reference sequence). CDR3 length equals 16 residues. V lost 5 bases to trimming and J lost 6 bases, with 22 bases between them. Here the CDR3 DNA reads TGTGCCAGCAGCACCGAGGGCGGGATAGGTCGGCAGACCCAGTACTTC. Its protein product is CASSTEGGIGRQTQYF.

The chain is built from TRBV7-9 and TRBJ2-1; 10 bases line up with TRBD2. Germline CDR1 and CDR2: SEHNR and FQNEAQ (reference sequence). The V segment lost 5 bases and the J segment 5 bases; nucleotides outside the gene matches: 6. The CDR3 is made up of 15 amino acids. DNA for the CDR3: TGTGCCAGCAGCCCGACAGCGGGGGGGAACAATGAGCAGTTCTTC. It is translated as CASSPTAGGNNEQFF.

The DNA for the CDR3 is TGCGCCAGCAGTGCTATAAGCGGGGGGACAGATACGCAGTATTTT. It codes for CASSAISGGTDTQYF. V usage is TRBV10-1 and J usage is TRBJ2-3, with TRBD2 identical over 9 bases. CDR1 is WNHNN, CDR2 SYGVQD, per germline (reference sequence). V dropped 4 bases and J dropped 3; count of bases not matched to a gene: 5. The CDR3 is made up of 15 amino acids.

The chain recombines TRBV28 with TRBJ2-5, with D tentatively TRBD2 (5 bases). CDR1 is MDHEN, CDR2 SYDVKM, per germline. This CDR3 spans 14 amino acids. Trimming stripped 3 bases from V and 1 base from J, with 9 bases between. CDR3: CASSFRRGQETQYF. CDR3 DNA: TGTGCCAGCAGTTTCCGTCGGGGCCAAGAGACCCAGTACTTC.

The chain carries TRBV27 and TRBJ2-2; D might be TRBD1 (5 bases). Germline V gene sequence: CDR1 MNHEY, CDR2 SMNVEV (reference sequence). V lost 5 bases and J 6 bases, leaving 7 bases between the germline ends. There are 12 residues in the CDR3. The CDR3 region is CASSQTAGELFF. The CDR3 DNA reads as TGTGCCAGCAGTCAGACAGCCGGGGAGCTGTTTTTT.

This rearrangement joins TRBV6-1 to TRBJ2-2, with a weak D call TRBD2 (5 bases). Trimming left V 1 base short and J 5 bases short, with 14 bases between. Germline lookup yields CDR1 MNHNS and CDR2 SASEGT. CDR3 length equals 16 residues. CDR3 protein: CASSEGRTRSTGELFF. The CDR3, as DNA: TGTGCCAGCAGTGAAGGGAGGACCAGATCTACCGGGGAGCTGTTTTTT.

The chain combines TRBV27 with TRBJ2-7, with D maybe TRBD2 (5 bases). V was pared by 6 bases and J by 0 bases, with 18 bases between. The length of the CDR3 is 16 residues. Germline V gives CDR1 MNHEY, CDR2 SMNVEV (reference sequence). CDR3 region: CASRPAGGQTSYEQYF. For the CDR3, the DNA is TGTGCCAGCAGACCTGCTGGCGGGCAGACCTCCTACGAGCAGTACTTC.

This rearrangement joins TRBV7-2 to TRBJ2-7; 11 bases map to TRBD2. With 5 bases clipped from V and 2 bases from J, the junction kept 11 bases outside the gene matches. Germline CDR1 is SGHTA and CDR2 is FQGNSA. This CDR3 region has 17 residues. CDR3 DNA: TGTGCCAGCAGCCCGAGGACTAGCGGGTGGACACCCTACGAGCAGTACTTC. This sequence encodes CASSPRTSGWTPYEQYF.

J is TRBJ2-7 and V is TRBV5-4; 7 bases fit TRBD2. The CDR3 extends over 16 amino acids. Germline V gives CDR1 SGHNT, CDR2 YYREEE (reference sequence). Germline trimming cut 3 bases from V and 0 bases from J; bases unmatched to any gene: 9. The CDR3 region is CASSSGGGSLSYEQYF. The CDR3 coding sequence is TGTGCCAGCAGCTCCGGAGGCGGGAGCCTCTCCTACGAGCAGTACTTC.